The source of this T cell receptor (beta chain) is a study of OX40 agonist ivuxolimab in advanced cancers. Concerning the study at large: The costimulatory receptor OX40 (CD134) was targeted by ivuxolimab, a fully human IgG2 agonistic monoclonal antibody. Partial responses occurred in three dose-escalation patients, of whom one had hepatocellular carcinoma and two had cutaneous melanoma. Intravenous ivuxolimab was administered to patients every 2 weeks at six dose levels: 0.01, 0.1, 0.3, 1.5, 3 and 10 mg/kg. The purpose of peripheral TCRbeta sequencing was to test whether ivuxolimab changed TCR sequence diversity and led to clonal T-cell expansion. Of the approximately 54 dose-escalation patients, hepatocellular carcinoma was present in about 19, melanoma in around 15, renal cell carcinoma in 9 and head and neck cancer in 9. Prior anti-PD-1, anti-PD-L1 or anti-CTLA-4 therapy was permitted, and approximately 41% of dose-escalation patients had received checkpoint inhibitors. The paper reports the monotherapy dose-escalation portion (N of about 47 patients) of the phase I ivuxolimab trial. The dose-escalation cohort was almost 85% male with a mean age of roughly 60 years, ranging from roughly 23 to 79. Results and caveats for the whole study, not just this receptor: Low levels of normalized T-cell clonal expansion were also shown by some nonresponding patients. Partial responders in the 0.1-3.0 mg/kg groups had among the lowest normalized peripheral clonal expansion, especially among CD8+ T cells. At doses of 0.1 to 3.0 mg/kg, clonal expansion of both CD4+ and CD8+ blood T cells was observed from baseline to week 6. After ivuxolimab, expanded clones were on average more numerous among CD8+ T cells than among CD4+ T cells. Antigen specificity was not determined for the clonally expanded peripheral T cells.

The trial excluded patients who had a history of autoimmune disease or who were on systemic immunosuppression. In every dose cohort, peripheral blood was drawn for TCR sequencing at baseline, cycle 4 day 1, and cycle 7 day 1. The samples were taken from a phase I, first-in-human, multicenter, open-label dose-escalation trial of ivuxolimab. The trial enrolled adults with locally advanced or metastatic head and neck squamous cell, hepatocellular, melanoma or renal cell carcinoma. CD4+ and CD8+ T cells were sorted separately from peripheral blood before TCR sequencing. A remark on this clone: This clone's antigen is unknown. Base qualities are missing; no much larger clone stands one base away.

The germline V end is reduced by 4 bases and the J end by 3 bases; junction bases left unmatched: 11. The germline V gene (reference sequence) supplies CDR1 GTSNPN and CDR2 SVGIG. The cysteine opens and the phenylalanine closes a CDR3 of 15 amino acids. CDR3 DNA is the only sequence kept; it has 45 bases, read in frame from the first base. To sequence the TCRbeta CDR3 region, genomic DNA was isolated from the sorted cells. The immunoSEQ Assay was used for sequencing of TCRbeta CDR3 regions. TCRdb obtained this table from immuneACCESS and retained in-frame rearrangements with V and J assigned. These tables miss some clones; where compared with another copy, unresolved V genes account for less than half of the shortfall, and the remainder is unexplained. The sample yields some 86,000 clones; roughly 84% were counted once. Around 6% of the sample is taken by the ten largest.

The TCR was taken from an adult with an advanced solid tumor such as melanoma, head and neck, liver or kidney cancer. The sequences come from CD4+ or CD8+ T cells sorted from blood, collected in a trial of the OX40 agonist ivuxolimab. The V and J segments used are TRBV30 and TRBJ1-1; TRBD1 agrees with 7 junctional bases. This receptor carries the CDR3 CAWKGPPGGYTEAFF. The bases read TGTGCCTGGAAGGGCCCCCCAGGGGGATACACTGAAGCTTTCTTT.